This TCR beta chain comes out of a study of OX40 agonist ivuxolimab in advanced cancers. The wider study: Ivuxolimab, an agonist antibody against OX40 (CD134), was given to patients. Patients were infused with ivuxolimab every 2 weeks at 0.01 to 10 mg/kg.

Study-wide results and limits: Some patients without response likewise showed low normalized clonal expansion. The average count of expanded clones was higher among CD8+ T cells than among CD4+.

Details on this clone: Its matching antigen is unknown.

The CDR3 contains 13 residues. Trimming removed 7 bases from V and 15 bases from J; junction bases left unmatched: 14. Per the germline V gene, CDR1 is LNHDA and CDR2 is SQIVND (reference sequence). Clones were sequenced by immunoSEQ multiplex PCR, and TCRdb holds only the in-frame ones, with some missing. The table includes tens of thousands of clones, around 87% detected once. This clonotype was obtained from an adult with an advanced solid tumor such as melanoma, head and neck, liver or kidney cancer. The sample was CD4+ or CD8+ T cells sorted from blood, taken in a trial of the OX40 agonist ivuxolimab. The rearrangement joins TRBV19 to TRBJ1-5; 8 positions agree with TRBD1. DNA for the CDR3: TGTGCCAGTAAATGGACAGGGTCCACCCAGTGGCATTTT. Translation gives CASKWTGSTQWHF.